This entry lists 10 T cell receptor beta chains sequenced from one sample in a study of shared clonotypes between healthy human individuals. Data came from immunoSEQ multiplex PCR; TCRdb stores just in-frame clones and leaves some out. The data hold 2,500,000 or so clones, with approximately 94% observed a single time. Sequencing was done on a sample of naive CD4+ T cells sorted from blood. The subset is: CD45RA+ positively selected. The receptor set was obtained from a man aged 18 to 29 in good health.

The CDR3 loop reads CASSYNRNTGELFF. Here the CDR3 DNA reads TGTGCCAGCAGTTACAACCGTAACACCGGGGAGCTGTTTTTT. The chain couples TRBV6-6 to TRBJ2-2; D is uncertain. Germline V gene lookup returns CDR1 MNHNY and CDR2 SVGAGI (reference sequence). CDR3 length equals 14 residues. Trimming shortened V by 2 bases and J by 2 bases, and 6 bases separated the two germline ends.

The CDR3 region is CASSATQDLNTEAFF. The DNA for the CDR3 is TGTGCCAGCAGCGCGACACAGGATCTGAACACTGAAGCTTTCTTT. The rearrangement joins TRBV9 to TRBJ1-1; D perhaps matches TRBD1 (5 bases). This CDR3 is 15 amino acids long. Germline V CDR1 and CDR2: SGDLS, YYNGEE. Trimming stripped 3 bases from V and 0 bases from J, with 12 bases between.

The V gene is TRBV18, the J gene TRBJ2-7; TRBD1 aligns across 7 bases. Losses at the gene ends were 0 bases for V and 3 bases for J; bases not matched to a gene: 5. Germline CDR1 KGHSH, CDR2 LQKENI. CDR3 length equals 15 residues. CDR3 in DNA: TGTGCCAGCTCACCACCCAACAGGGGCGACTACGAGCAGTACTTC. Its protein product is CASSPPNRGDYEQYF.

The chain combines TRBV7-6 with TRBJ2-3; TRBD2 matches at 7 bases. The junction had 14 bases not matched to a gene; V was cut back by 5 bases and J by 0 bases. This CDR3 is 18 amino acids long. CDR1 and CDR2 (germline): SGHVS, FNYEAQ. CDR3 sequence: CASSPISGGSTSTDTQYF. The CDR3 bases are TGTGCCAGCAGCCCTATCTCGGGGGGATCAACTAGCACAGATACGCAGTATTTT.

This clone was counted between two and nine times. The rearrangement uses TRBV19 and TRBJ1-1; D ambiguous. The germline gives CDR1 LNHDA, CDR2 SQIVND (reference sequence). Trimming pared 4 bases from V and 11 bases from J, leaving 17 bases between. This CDR3 is built from 13 residues. CDR3 region: CASSTLGRREAFF. In DNA form, the CDR3 reads TGTGCCAGTAGTACCTTAGGACGGAGAGAGGCTTTCTTT.

This rearrangement joins TRBV5-1 to TRBJ2-5, with 13 bases fitting TRBD2. CDR3 length: 17 residues. CDR1 is SGHRS and CDR2 is YFSETQ in the germline V gene. V was pared by 4 bases and J by 2 bases, with 8 bases of the junction left unmatched. Written as DNA, the CDR3 is TGCGCCAGCAGCACTTGGACTAGCGGGGGAGTTCAAGAGACCCAGTACTTC. It encodes CASSTWTSGGVQETQYF.

The chain combines TRBV10-3 with TRBJ2-2; maybe TRBD1 (7 bases). The CDR3 loop spans 19 amino acids. Looked up from germline, CDR1 is ENHRY and CDR2 is SYGVKD. Trimming stripped 10 bases from V and 1 base from J, with 28 bases between. The CDR3 protein is CATAKEGGTALVNTGELFF. The DNA of the CDR3 is TGTGCCACCGCGAAGGAGGGCGGGACAGCACTGGTGAACACCGGGGAGCTGTTTTTT.

This CDR3 is CASRTQASNTEAFF. In nucleotides, the CDR3 is TGTGCCAGCAGGACACAAGCCTCGAACACTGAAGCTTTCTTT. The rearrangement links TRBV6-1 to TRBJ1-1; D is undetermined. CDR1 is MNHNS and CDR2 is SASEGT in the germline V gene. This CDR3 is built from 14 residues. V was shortened by 6 bases and J by 1 base, with 12 bases between the two germline ends.

This clone was picked up one time. Within the sample, other DNA sequences also encode this same CDR3. As DNA, the CDR3 is TGTGCCAGCAGCTCGGGAGTTTCGGATACGCAGTATTTT. Its translation is CASSSGVSDTQYF. The V call is TRBV5-4, the J call TRBJ2-3, with a weak D call TRBD2 (6 bases). CDR1 and CDR2 from the germline V gene are SGHNT and YYREEE (reference sequence). The CDR3 consists of 13 residues. V was cut by 3 bases and J by 6 bases, with 11 bases left in between.

The chain recombines TRBV29-1 with TRBJ2-7; possible D gene TRBD2, 5 bases. The length of the CDR3 is 13 residues. Looked up from germline, CDR1 is SQVTM and CDR2 is ANQGSEA. V lost 8 bases and J lost 3, with 17 bases in between. CDR3 in amino acids: CSTDLGRDYEQYF. The CDR3 bases are TGCAGCACCGATCTAGGGAGAGACTACGAGCAGTACTTC.